This T cell receptor beta chain was recorded in a study of T-cell memory formation after mild COVID-19. Overall study context: Largely donor-specific sequence clusters came from two donors.

The sample holds a few counts of this clonotype. An end of the junction differs from the germline gene, which may be a read error. Constant-segment primers served in 5'RACE that generated TCR alpha and TCR beta cDNA libraries bearing sample barcodes and UMIs. TCRdb used MiXCR to reprocess the 5' RACE reads, holding one entry per CDR3 protein. The sample carries under 300,000 distinct CDR3 sequences, 8% to 10% recorded once. In germline, CDR1 is DFQATT, CDR2 SNEGSKA (reference sequence). The CDR3 totals 12 residues. This sequence originates from a man in his late teens or twenties who had mild COVID-19 (a few samples of this study predate the infection). Cell type and time point are not known. This chain connects TRBV20-1 to TRBJ2-3; D is perhaps TRBD2 (5 bases). Source material: PBMCs or a T cell subset sorted from them (not recorded which). The CDR3 DNA reads TGCAGTGCTAGAGATGGGCCAGAGACTAACTTTTTT. It codes for CSARDGPETNFF.